A selection of T cell receptor beta chains follows, all from one sample in a study of CD8 T cells in Susac syndrome. TCRdb reanalysed the immunoSEQ multiplex PCR reads using MiXCR and keeps one entry per CDR3 protein. The data contain about 300,000 distinct CDR3 sequences, about 91% of them singletons. The sample was CD4+ T cells from PBMCs. These receptors were collected from a human donor with multiple sclerosis. Each CDR3 is given with its conserved first and last residue. A D gene is named only where the DNA matches it firmly. Only some rows state a clone size, as once, few, many or a class for expanded clones.

d_call,j_call,v_call,clone_size,cdr3_nt,cdr3_aa
TRBD1,TRBJ2-1,TRBV29-1,-,TGCAGCGCCGAGACAGGGGTGGGCTACAATGAGCAGTTCTTC,CSAETGVGYNEQFF
TRBD2,TRBJ2-1,TRBV7-9,-,TGTGCCAGCAGCTCTAACCGAACTAGCGGGAGGAGCGGTGAGCAGTTCTTC,CASSSNRTSGRSGEQFF
-,TRBJ2-3,TRBV12-3/TRBV12-4,-,TGTGCCAGCAGTTTAAACCCAGATACGCAGTATTTT,CASSLNPDTQYF
-,TRBJ1-2,TRBV2,-,TGTGCCAGCAGTCGGCGGACAGTTAACTATGGCTACACCTTC,CASSRRTVNYGYTF
-,TRBJ2-1,TRBV19,-,TGTGCCAGTAGTATTTCACAGATCTTC,CASSISQIF
-,TRBJ1-2,TRBV7-9,-,TGTGCCAGCAGCTCCAAGTCAACCGGGACCGCCTTGGGCTATGGCTACACCTTC,CASSSKSTGTALGYGYTF
-,TRBJ2-1,TRBV7-9,-,TGTGCCAGCAGCCGGGGACTTTTGGGCGGCAATGAGCAGTTCTTC,CASSRGLLGGNEQFF
TRBD2,TRBJ2-1,TRBV6-2/TRBV6-3,-,TGTGCCAGCACCGGGACTAGCGGGAGGGGCTACAATGAGCAGTTCTTC,CASTGTSGRGYNEQFF
TRBD2,TRBJ2-3,TRBV20-1,-,TGCAGTGCCCAGGCGGGACTAGCGGGGGGGTATAGCACAGATACGCAGTATTTT,CSAQAGLAGGYSTDTQYF
-,TRBJ1-1,TRBV7-6,once,TGTGCCAGCAGCTTATCGGGGGTGTCGTACGCTTTCTTT,CASSLSGVSYAFF
-,TRBJ2-1,TRBV11-1,-,TGTGCCAGCAGCTTAGTAACCCGGGGAGGAAGGGGGGCCGCGAATGAGCAGTTCTTC,CASSLVTRGGRGAANEQFF
-,TRBJ1-3,TRBV30,once,TGTGCCTGGAGTGTACAATCCCGAATCTCTGGAAACACCATATATTTT,CAWSVQSRISGNTIYF
-,TRBJ2-5,TRBV12-3/TRBV12-4,-,TGTGCCAGCAGCCGCACCCGTCCAAAACAAGAGACCCAGTACTTC,CASSRTRPKQETQYF
-,TRBJ1-5,TRBV7-8,-,TGTGCCAGCAGCTTAGAGGTACTGCCCAATCAGCCCCAGCATTTT,CASSLEVLPNQPQHF
TRBD1,TRBJ2-2,TRBV20-1,-,TGCAGTGCTAGAGAGGGGACAGGGGGCTCCGGGGAGCTGTTTTTT,CSAREGTGGSGELFF
TRBD2,TRBJ2-2,TRBV5-1,-,TGCGCCAGCAGCTTGCGGGCCGGCGGGAGGAACACCGGGGAGCTGTTTTTT,CASSLRAGGRNTGELFF
-,TRBJ1-1,TRBV5-1,-,TGCGCCAGCGCCCCCAGGAGGGATTTTGAAGCTTTCTTT,CASAPRRDFEAFF
-,TRBJ2-7,TRBV6-5,-,TGTGCCAGCAGTTACGTGCCGGGCCAATCCTACGAGCAGTACTTC,CASSYVPGQSYEQYF
-,TRBJ2-2,TRBV11-2,-,TGTGCCAGCAGCTTTGTAAAGCGAACCGGGGAGCTGTTTTTT,CASSFVKRTGELFF
TRBD1,TRBJ1-6,TRBV6-1,-,TGTGCCAGCAGTGAAGGGACAGGGAGTTCACCCCTCCACTTT,CASSEGTGSSPLHF
-,TRBJ2-1,TRBV11-1,once,TGTGCCAGCAGCTTAGAGGACAGATCCTACAATGAGCAGTTCTTC,CASSLEDRSYNEQFF
-,TRBJ2-6,TRBV30,once,TGTGCCTGGAGTGTAATTCGCACGTTCCAGAGCTCTGGGGCCAACGTCCTGACTTTC,CAWSVIRTFQSSGANVLTF
TRBD2,TRBJ2-3,TRBV7-2,-,TGTGCCAGCAGCTTAGTGGCTAGCGGGGGGACAGATACGCAGTATTTT,CASSLVASGGTDTQYF
-,TRBJ2-1,TRBV11-1,-,TGTGCCAGCGGTAGCAACTCCAATGAGCAGTTCTTC,CASGSNSNEQFF
-,TRBJ1-2,TRBV29-1,-,TGCAGCGTTCTAAACACTGAGACCCCTTATGGCTACACCTTC,CSVLNTETPYGYTF
-,TRBJ2-1,TRBV14,-,TGTGCCAGCAGACCCTCTCGACCAAACCGGTACAATGAGCAGTTCTTC,CASRPSRPNRYNEQFF
-,TRBJ1-1,TRBV27,-,TGTGCCAGCAGTTTATCGCTCGGGCAGGGGTTTCGCGCTGAAGCTTTCTTT,CASSLSLGQGFRAEAFF
-,TRBJ1-2,TRBV4-3,-,TGCGCCAGCAGCCAAGGACGGGCGGGTTACTATGGCTACACCTTC,CASSQGRAGYYGYTF
-,TRBJ1-2,TRBV6-5,-,TGTGCCAGCAGCCCCCATGGTAGGGCCTATGGCTACACCTTC,CASSPHGRAYGYTF
TRBD2,TRBJ2-5,TRBV12-5,-,TGTGCTAGTGGTAGGGGACTAGCGGGAGGTACGGGTGAAGAGACCCAGTACTTC,CASGRGLAGGTGEETQYF
TRBD2,TRBJ2-4,TRBV7-2,-,TGTGCCAGCAGCTTCCGACTAGCGGGGAACGCGCCCGCGACCTCGAAACAGTACTTC,CASSFRLAGNAPATSKQYF
TRBD2,TRBJ2-7,TRBV7-9,-,TGTGCCAGCAGCTTAGTAAGGGGGAGGCTAGCGGGATTTATCTACGAGCAGTACTTC,CASSLVRGRLAGFIYEQYF
-,TRBJ2-1,TRBV29-1,once,TGCAGCGTTGAAGTCCCGTGGGCCCGTTTGAATGAGCAGTTCTTC,CSVEVPWARLNEQFF
-,TRBJ1-2,TRBV19,-,TGTGCCAGTAGCCGGGACACTGTGGACTATGGCTACACCTTC,CASSRDTVDYGYTF
-,TRBJ2-3,TRBV7-2,-,TGTGCCAGCAGCGAGGCAGATACGCAGTATTTT,CASSEADTQYF
TRBD2,TRBJ2-3,TRBV30,-,TGTGCCTCGGGGACTAGCGGGGGGATGAATACGCAGTATTTT,CASGTSGGMNTQYF
-,TRBJ2-5,TRBV5-1,-,TGCGCCAGCAGTAGTCAGGGACGGAGAGAGACCCAGTACTTC,CASSSQGRRETQYF
-,TRBJ2-1,TRBV11-2,-,TGTGCCAGCACCCGCTCGGGCGGGACCTACAATGAGCAGTTCTTC,CASTRSGGTYNEQFF
-,TRBJ1-1,TRBV20-1,once,TGCAGTGCTCCCCGGGTGGATCAGGGCGGCACTGAAGCTTTCTTT,CSAPRVDQGGTEAFF
TRBD1,TRBJ1-4,TRBV3-1,once,TGTGCCAGCAGCCGACGGTACAGGGGAGGAGAAAAACTGTTTTTT,CASSRRYRGGEKLFF
TRBD2,TRBJ2-1,TRBV29-1,-,TGCAGCGCTCGGACTAGCGGGGGCCACAATGAGCAGTTCTTC,CSARTSGGHNEQFF
-,TRBJ1-1,TRBV10-2,-,TGCGCCAGCAGTACGCGGGATACAAACACTGAAGCTTTCTTT,CASSTRDTNTEAFF
-,TRBJ1-5,TRBV3-1,-,TGTGCCAGCAGCCAAGACGCCAGACTCAATCAGCCCCAGCATTTT,CASSQDARLNQPQHF
TRBD1,TRBJ1-5,TRBV3-1,-,TGTGCCAGCAGCCAAGAAAGCAGGCAGGGGGGGAATCAGCCCCAGCATTTT,CASSQESRQGGNQPQHF
-,TRBJ2-3,TRBV7-2,-,TGTGCCAGCAGCTTAGTAGGAGGGGGGGCCACAGATACGCAGTATTTT,CASSLVGGGATDTQYF
TRBD2,TRBJ2-5,TRBV20-1,-,TGCAGTGCTTTCCAGCGGGGAAGATGGGAGCAGTACTTC,CSAFQRGRWEQYF
TRBD1,TRBJ2-2,TRBV6-6,-,TGTGCCAGCAGCTCCTTGACAGGGGTGAACACCGGGGAGCTGTTTTTT,CASSSLTGVNTGELFF
-,TRBJ1-5,TRBV30,once,TGTGCCTGGAGTGTACTAACCCACAATCAGCCCCAGCATTTT,CAWSVLTHNQPQHF
-,TRBJ2-1,TRBV7-3,-,TGTGCCAGCAGCTTTGGGCCCACTGATGAGCAGTTCTTC,CASSFGPTDEQFF
TRBD2,TRBJ2-3,TRBV12-3/TRBV12-4,-,TGTGCCAGCAGTTTCAGCGGGACTGGAAATACGCAGTATTTT,CASSFSGTGNTQYF
-,TRBJ2-5,TRBV9,-,TGTGCCAGCAGCGTAGCTGAGGGGATGGGGCAAGAGACCCAGTACTTC,CASSVAEGMGQETQYF
-,TRBJ2-3,TRBV6-5,-,TGTGCCAGCAGTTCCCCGAGCACGACAGGTAGCACAGATACGCAGTATTTT,CASSSPSTTGSTDTQYF
TRBD2,TRBJ2-1,TRBV7-2,-,TGTGCCAGCAGCTTAGGCGGGAGGTACTACAATGAGCAGTTCTTC,CASSLGGRYYNEQFF
-,TRBJ1-5,TRBV7-2,few,TGTGCCAGCAGCTTAGGGCAGGACAACCAGCCCCAGCATTTT,CASSLGQDNQPQHF
-,TRBJ2-1,TRBV5-4,-,TGTGCCAGCAGCCTCGACGGACGGGGGAAACTGGAGTTCTTC,CASSLDGRGKLEFF
-,TRBJ1-1,TRBV27,-,TGTGCCAGCAGTTTAGGGCAGGGGAGACCTTTCTTT,CASSLGQGRPFF
-,TRBJ2-3,TRBV5-1,-,TGCGCCAGCAGCGGGGACGGCTACACAGATACGCAGTATTTT,CASSGDGYTDTQYF
-,TRBJ2-7,TRBV19,-,TGTGCCAGTAGTATTGCCCGCACAGGGCAAGAGGCCTACGAGCAGTACTTC,CASSIARTGQEAYEQYF
-,TRBJ2-2,TRBV5-6,-,TGTGCCAGCACCCCGCGAGGCAGGAGCACCGGGGAGCTGTTTTTT,CASTPRGRSTGELFF